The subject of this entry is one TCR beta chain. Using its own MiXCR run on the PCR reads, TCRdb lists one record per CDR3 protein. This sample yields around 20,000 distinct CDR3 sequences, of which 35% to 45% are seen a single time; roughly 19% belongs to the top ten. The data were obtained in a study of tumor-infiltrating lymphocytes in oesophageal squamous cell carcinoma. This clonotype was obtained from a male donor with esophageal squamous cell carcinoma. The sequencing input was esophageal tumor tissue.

The CDR3 nucleotides are TGTGCCAGCAGCTTATTCACCGGGACCCCTAAATACAATGAGCAGTTCTTC. Translation: CASSLFTGTPKYNEQFF. This chain links TRBV7-3 with TRBJ2-1, with D perhaps being TRBD1 or TRBD2 (5 bases each). Per germline, CDR1 SGHTA and CDR2 FQGTGA. V dropped 2 bases and J dropped 4 bases, with 18 bases sitting between them. The CDR3 length is 17 residues.